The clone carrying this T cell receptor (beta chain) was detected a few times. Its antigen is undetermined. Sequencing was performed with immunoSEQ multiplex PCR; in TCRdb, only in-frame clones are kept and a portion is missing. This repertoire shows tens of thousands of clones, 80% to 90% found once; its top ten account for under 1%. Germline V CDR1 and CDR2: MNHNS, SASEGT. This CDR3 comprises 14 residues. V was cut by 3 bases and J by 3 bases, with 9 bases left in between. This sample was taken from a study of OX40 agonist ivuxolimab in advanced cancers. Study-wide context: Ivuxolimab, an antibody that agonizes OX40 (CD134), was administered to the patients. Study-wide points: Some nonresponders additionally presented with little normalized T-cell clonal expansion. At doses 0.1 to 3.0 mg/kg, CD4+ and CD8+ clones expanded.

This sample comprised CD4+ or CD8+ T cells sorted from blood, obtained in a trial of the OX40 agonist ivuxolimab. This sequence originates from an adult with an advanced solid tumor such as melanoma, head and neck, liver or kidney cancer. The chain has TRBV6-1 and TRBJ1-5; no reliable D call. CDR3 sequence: CASSEGYFNQPQHF. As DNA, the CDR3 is TGTGCCAGCAGTGAGGGGTATTTCAATCAGCCCCAGCATTTT.